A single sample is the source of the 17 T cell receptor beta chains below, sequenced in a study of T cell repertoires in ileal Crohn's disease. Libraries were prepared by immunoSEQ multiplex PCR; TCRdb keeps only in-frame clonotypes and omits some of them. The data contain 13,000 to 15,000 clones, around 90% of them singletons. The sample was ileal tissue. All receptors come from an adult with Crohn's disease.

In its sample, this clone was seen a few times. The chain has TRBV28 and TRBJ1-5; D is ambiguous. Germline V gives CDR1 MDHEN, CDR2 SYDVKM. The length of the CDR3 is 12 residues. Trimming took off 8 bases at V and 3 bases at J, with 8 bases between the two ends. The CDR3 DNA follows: TGTGCCAGCGGCGGTTACAATCAGCCCCAGCATTTT. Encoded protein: CASGGYNQPQHF. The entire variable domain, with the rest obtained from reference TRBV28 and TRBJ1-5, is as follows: DVKVTQSSRYLVKRTGEKVFLECVQDMDHENMFWYRQDPGLGLRLIYFSYDVKMKEKGDIPEGYSVSREKKERFSLILESASTNQTSMYLCASGGYNQPQHFGDGTRLSIL.

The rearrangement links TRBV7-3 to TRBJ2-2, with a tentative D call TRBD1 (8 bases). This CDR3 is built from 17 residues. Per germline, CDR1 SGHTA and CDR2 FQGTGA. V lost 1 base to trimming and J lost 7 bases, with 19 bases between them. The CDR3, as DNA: TGTGCCAGCAGCTTAAGCGGGGGCCAGGGGGCGATCGGGGAGCTGTTTTTT. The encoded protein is CASSLSGGQGAIGELFF.

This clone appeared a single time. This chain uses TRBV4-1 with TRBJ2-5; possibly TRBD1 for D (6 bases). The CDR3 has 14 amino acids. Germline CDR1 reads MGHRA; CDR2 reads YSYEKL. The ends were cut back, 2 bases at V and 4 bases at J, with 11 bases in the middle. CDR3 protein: CASSQTQGRETQYF. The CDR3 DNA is TGCGCCAGCAGCCAAACCCAGGGGAGAGAGACCCAGTACTTC.

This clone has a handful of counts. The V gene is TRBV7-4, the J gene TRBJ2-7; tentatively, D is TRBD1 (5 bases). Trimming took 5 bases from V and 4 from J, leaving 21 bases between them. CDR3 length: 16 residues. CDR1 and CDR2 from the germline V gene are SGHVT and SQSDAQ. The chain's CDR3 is CASSRFGAPTQYEQYF. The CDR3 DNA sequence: TGTGCCAGCAGCCGGTTTGGGGCACCGACTCAATACGAGCAGTACTTC.

Here the CDR3 reads CASSPRGGYNSPLHF. In DNA form, the CDR3 reads TGCGCCAGCAGCCCTCGGGGTGGCTATAATTCACCCCTCCACTTT. The chain carries TRBV4-1 and TRBJ1-6; no clear D gene. Germline assignment: CDR1 MGHRA and CDR2 YSYEKL. Between the trimmed V and J ends, which lost 4 bases and 3 bases, there was a span of 10 bases. This CDR3 spans 15 amino acids.

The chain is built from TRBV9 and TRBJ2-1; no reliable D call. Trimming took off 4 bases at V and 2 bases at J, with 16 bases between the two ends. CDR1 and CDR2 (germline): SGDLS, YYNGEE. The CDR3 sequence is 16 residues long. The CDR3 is CASSPTLWSPYNEQFF. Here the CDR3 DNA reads TGTGCCAGCAGCCCGACTTTGTGGAGTCCCTACAATGAGCAGTTCTTC.

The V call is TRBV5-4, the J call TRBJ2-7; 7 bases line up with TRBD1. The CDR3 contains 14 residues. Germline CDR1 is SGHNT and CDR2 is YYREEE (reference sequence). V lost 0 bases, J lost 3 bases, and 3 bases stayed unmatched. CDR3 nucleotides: TGTGCCAGCAGCTTGGGACAGGGATTCTACGAGCAGTACTTC. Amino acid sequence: CASSLGQGFYEQYF.

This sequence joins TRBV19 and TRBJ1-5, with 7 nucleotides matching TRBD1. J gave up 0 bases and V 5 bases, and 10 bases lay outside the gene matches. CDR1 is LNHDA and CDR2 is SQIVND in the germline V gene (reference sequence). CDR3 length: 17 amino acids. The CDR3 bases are TGTGCCAGTAGTGGGTCAGGGGGAAGGTTTAGCAATCAGCCCCAGCATTTT. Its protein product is CASSGSGGRFSNQPQHF. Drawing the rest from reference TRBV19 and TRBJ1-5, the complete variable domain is DGGITQSPKYLFRKEGQNVTLSCEQNLNHDAMYWYRQDPGQGLRLIYYSQIVNDFQKGDIAEGYSVSREKKESFPLTVTSAQKNPTAFYLCASSGSGGRFSNQPQHFGDGTRLSIL.

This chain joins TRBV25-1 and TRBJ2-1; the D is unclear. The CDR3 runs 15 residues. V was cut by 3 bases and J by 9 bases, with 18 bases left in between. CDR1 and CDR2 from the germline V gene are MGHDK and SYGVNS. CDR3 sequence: CASSDPQITNFEQFF. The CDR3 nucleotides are TGTGCCAGCAGTGATCCCCAGATTACTAATTTTGAGCAGTTCTTC. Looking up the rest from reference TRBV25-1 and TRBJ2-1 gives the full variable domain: EADIYQTPRYLVIGTGKKITLECSQTMGHDKMYWYQQDPGMELHLIHYSYGVNSTEKGDLSSESTVSRIRTEHFPLTLESARPSHTSQYLCASSDPQITNFEQFFGPGTRLTVL.

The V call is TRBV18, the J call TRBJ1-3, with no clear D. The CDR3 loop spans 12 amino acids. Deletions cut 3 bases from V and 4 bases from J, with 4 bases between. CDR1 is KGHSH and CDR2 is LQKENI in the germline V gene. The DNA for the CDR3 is TGTGCCAGCTCACCTGAGGGAAACACCATATATTTT. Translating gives CASSPEGNTIYF. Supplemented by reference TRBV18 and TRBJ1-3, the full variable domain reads NAGVMQNPRHLVRRRGQEARLRCSPMKGHSHVYWYRQLPEEGLKFMVYLQKENIIDESGMPKERFSAEFPKEGPSILRIQQVVRGDSAAYFCASSPEGNTIYFGEGSWLTVV.

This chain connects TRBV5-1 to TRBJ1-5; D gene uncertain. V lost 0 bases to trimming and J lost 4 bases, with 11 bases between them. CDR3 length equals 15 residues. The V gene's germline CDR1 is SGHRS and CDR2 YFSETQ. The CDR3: CASSLDFDSNQPQHF. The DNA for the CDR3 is TGCGCCAGCAGCTTGGATTTTGACTCAAATCAGCCCCAGCATTTT.

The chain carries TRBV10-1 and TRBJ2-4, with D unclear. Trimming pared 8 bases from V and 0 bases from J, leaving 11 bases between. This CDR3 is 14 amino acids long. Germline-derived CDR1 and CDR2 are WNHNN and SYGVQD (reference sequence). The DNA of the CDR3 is TGCGCCAGCTCCACAGTACTAGCCAAAAACATTCAGTACTTC. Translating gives CASSTVLAKNIQYF.

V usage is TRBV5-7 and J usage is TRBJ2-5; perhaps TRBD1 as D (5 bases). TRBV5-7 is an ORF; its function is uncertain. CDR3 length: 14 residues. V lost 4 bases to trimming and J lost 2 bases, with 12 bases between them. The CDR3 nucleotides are TGTGCCAGCAGCATCCTAGGGGAACAAGAGACCCAGTACTTC. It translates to CASSILGEQETQYF.

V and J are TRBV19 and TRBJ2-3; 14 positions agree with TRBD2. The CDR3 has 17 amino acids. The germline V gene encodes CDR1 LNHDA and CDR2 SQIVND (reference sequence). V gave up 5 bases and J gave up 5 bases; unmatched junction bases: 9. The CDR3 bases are TGTGCCAGTAGTCCCGCGACTAGCGGGAGGGCGGTAGATACGCAGTATTTT. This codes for CASSPATSGRAVDTQYF.

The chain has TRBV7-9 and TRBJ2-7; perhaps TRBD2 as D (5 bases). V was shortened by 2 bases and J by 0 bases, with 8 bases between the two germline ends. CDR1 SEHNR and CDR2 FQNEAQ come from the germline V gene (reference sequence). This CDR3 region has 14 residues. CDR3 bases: TGTGCCAGCAGCTTAAGCGGTAACTCCTACGAGCAGTACTTC. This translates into CASSLSGNSYEQYF.

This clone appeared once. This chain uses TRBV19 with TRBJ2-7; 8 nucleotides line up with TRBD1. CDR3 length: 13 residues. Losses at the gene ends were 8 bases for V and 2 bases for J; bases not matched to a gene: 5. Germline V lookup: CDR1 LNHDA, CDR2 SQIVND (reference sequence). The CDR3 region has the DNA TGTGCCAGTTCCCCGGGACAGGCCTACGAGCAGTACTTC. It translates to CASSPGQAYEQYF.

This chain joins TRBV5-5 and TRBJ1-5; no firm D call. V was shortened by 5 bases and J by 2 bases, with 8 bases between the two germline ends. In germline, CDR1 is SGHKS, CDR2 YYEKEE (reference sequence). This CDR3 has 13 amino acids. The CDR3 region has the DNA TGTGCCAGCAGTGATGGAGGCAATCAGCCCCAGCATTTT. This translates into CASSDGGNQPQHF.